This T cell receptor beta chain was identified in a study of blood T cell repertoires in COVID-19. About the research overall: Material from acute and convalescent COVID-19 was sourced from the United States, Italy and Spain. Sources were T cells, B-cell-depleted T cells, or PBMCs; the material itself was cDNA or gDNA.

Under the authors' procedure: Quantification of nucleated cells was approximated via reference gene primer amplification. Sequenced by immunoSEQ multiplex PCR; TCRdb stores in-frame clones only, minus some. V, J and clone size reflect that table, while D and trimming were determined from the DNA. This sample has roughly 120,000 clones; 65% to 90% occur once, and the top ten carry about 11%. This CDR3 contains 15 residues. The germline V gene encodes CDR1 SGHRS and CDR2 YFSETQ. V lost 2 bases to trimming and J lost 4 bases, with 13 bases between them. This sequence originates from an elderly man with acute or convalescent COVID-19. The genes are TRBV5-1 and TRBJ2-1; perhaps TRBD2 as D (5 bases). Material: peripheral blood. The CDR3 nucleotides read TGCGCCAGCAGCTTAACCGCGGGTACATACAATGAGCAGTTCTTC. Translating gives CASSLTAGTYNEQFF.